The 13 T cell receptor beta chains given below trace back to one sample, sequenced in a study of technical replicates of blood from a few donors. Assay used: immunoSEQ multiplex PCR; TCRdb lists only in-frame clones, some missing. Among tens of thousands of clones listed, about 92% were seen once. Material for sequencing was T cells isolated from PBMCs. Receptors were obtained from a human donor in good health.

The chain combines TRBV25-1 with TRBJ1-2, with D possibly TRBD1 on 5 matching bases. CDR1 is MGHDK and CDR2 is SYGVNS in the germline V gene. Trimming left V 8 bases short and J 5 bases short, with 12 bases between. The CDR3 has 12 amino acids. The CDR3 region has the DNA TGTGCCAGCCTCGACAGAGTTTATGGCTACACCTTC. Translating it yields CASLDRVYGYTF.

J is TRBJ1-1 and V is TRBV19; D gene unclear. CDR1 and CDR2 (germline): LNHDA, SQIVND (reference sequence). V gave up 6 bases and J gave up 1 base, with 6 bases separating them. This CDR3 comprises 12 residues. The CDR3 DNA follows: TGTGCCAGTAGGCACAGGAACACTGAAGCTTTCTTT. It encodes CASRHRNTEAFF.

The genes are TRBV6-6 and TRBJ2-1, with D possibly TRBD2 on 6 matching bases. The CDR3 has 15 amino acids. V lost 2 bases to trimming and J lost 5 bases, with 13 bases between them. CDR1 is MNHNY, CDR2 SVGAGI, per germline (reference sequence). The CDR3 loop reads CASSYATGTHNEQFF. CDR3 nucleotides: TGTGCCAGCAGTTACGCAACCGGGACTCACAATGAGCAGTTCTTC.

The chain has TRBV6-1 and TRBJ1-5, with TRBD1 as a possible D gene (5 bases). The V end was cut by 1 base, the J end by 6 bases, with 10 bases between. CDR1 is MNHNS and CDR2 is SASEGT in the germline V gene. This CDR3 spans 14 amino acids. DNA for the CDR3: TGTGCCAGCAGTGAAGGGCAGGGTCGTCAGCCCCAGCATTTT. Translating gives CASSEGQGRQPQHF.

The chain links TRBV19 to TRBJ2-2; tentative D call: TRBD2 (5 bases). The CDR3 is 15 residues long. CDR1 and CDR2 (germline): LNHDA, SQIVND (reference sequence). Trimming removed 3 bases from V and 7 bases from J, with 15 bases in between. CDR3 in DNA: TGTGCCAGTAGTATTCTGAGCGGAGGTGGCGGGGAGCTGTTTTTT. Translation: CASSILSGGGGELFF. The whole variable domain, remainder taken from reference TRBV19 and TRBJ2-2, is DGGITQSPKYLFRKEGQNVTLSCEQNLNHDAMYWYRQDPGQGLRLIYYSQIVNDFQKGDIAEGYSVSREKKESFPLTVTSAQKNPTAFYLCASSILSGGGGELFFGEGSRLTVL.

J is TRBJ2-3 and V is TRBV4-1, with D perhaps TRBD2 (6 bases). This CDR3 contains 15 residues. V was pared by 3 bases and J by 5 bases, with 15 bases between. Germline loops: CDR1 MGHRA, CDR2 YSYEKL. The CDR3 nucleotides are TGCGCCAGCAGCCATGAACAGCGGGTAGGAGATACGCAGTATTTT. Translating it yields CASSHEQRVGDTQYF.

The chain employs TRBV5-4 and TRBJ2-1; 7 nucleotides agree with TRBD2. Per the germline V gene, CDR1 is SGHNT and CDR2 is YYREEE (reference sequence). The CDR3 is 15 amino acids. The junction had 2 bases not matched to a gene; V was cut back by 2 bases and J by 0 bases. CDR3 residues: CASSFSGTSYNEQFF. DNA of the CDR3: TGTGCCAGCAGCTTCAGCGGGACCTCCTACAATGAGCAGTTCTTC. Full variable domain (missing parts from reference TRBV5-4 and TRBJ2-1): ETGVTQSPTHLIKTRGQQVTLRCSSQSGHNTVSWYQQALGQGPQFIFQYYREEENGRGNFPPRFSGLQFPNYSSELNVNALELDDSALYLCASSFSGTSYNEQFFGPGTRLTVL.

J is TRBJ2-5 and V is TRBV29-1, with 9 positions matching TRBD2. V trimming: 4 bases; J trimming: 5 bases; junction bases outside the gene matches: 11. The CDR3 consists of 15 residues. Germline CDR1 SQVTM, CDR2 ANQGSEA. The CDR3 sequence is CSVAWAGGPGETQYF. The CDR3 coding sequence is TGCAGCGTTGCGTGGGCGGGAGGGCCGGGGGAGACCCAGTACTTC.

This clone was detected only a few times. This chain uses TRBV29-1 with TRBJ2-2; weak D call: TRBD2 (7 bases). Between the trimmed V and J ends, which lost 4 bases and 7 bases, there was a span of 16 bases. The CDR3 is 14 amino acids. Germline CDR1 is SQVTM and CDR2 is ANQGSEA. The CDR3 DNA reads as TGCAGCGTTGGGGGAGTCGGGGGGCACGGGGAGCTGTTTTTT. Translating gives CSVGGVGGHGELFF.

The chain links TRBV11-2 to TRBJ2-2; D is possibly TRBD2 (5 bases). The CDR3 covers 14 residues. Per germline, CDR1 SGHAT and CDR2 FQNNGV. V was cut by 7 bases and J by 0 bases, with 9 bases left in between. The CDR3 DNA reads as TGTGCCAGCATTCCCGGGACGAACACCGGGGAGCTGTTTTTT. Residues: CASIPGTNTGELFF.

CDR3 loop: CASRKGWSTNYGYTF. Written as DNA, the CDR3 is TGTGCCAGCAGAAAAGGTTGGAGTACTAACTATGGCTACACCTTC. The genes are TRBV6-5 and TRBJ1-2; D gene ambiguous. The germline gives CDR1 MNHEY, CDR2 SVGAGI. Trimming took off 6 bases at V and 0 bases at J, with 14 bases between the two ends. The CDR3 totals 15 residues.

This clone was counted only a few times. The rearrangement uses TRBV11-2 and TRBJ2-4; possible D gene TRBD2, 6 bases. The germline V and J ends were trimmed by 3 bases and 6 bases, with 6 bases remaining between them. The CDR3 consists of 12 residues. CDR1 and CDR2 from the germline V gene are SGHAT and FQNNGV. The CDR3 here is CASSFSGNIQYF. CDR3 bases: TGTGCCAGCAGCTTTAGCGGAAACATTCAGTACTTC.

V is TRBV6-1 and J is TRBJ2-5, with D possibly being TRBD1 (6 bases). Trimming cost V 5 bases and J 4 bases, with 11 bases left between them. This CDR3 is 13 amino acids long. Germline lookup yields CDR1 MNHNS and CDR2 SASEGT. Here the CDR3 DNA reads TGTGCCAGCAGTACAGGGCCCCGAGAGACCCAGTACTTC. Translating it yields CASSTGPRETQYF.